The clone carrying this TCR beta chain was counted only a few times. The antigen is undetermined. The data derive from a study of response to subunit inactivated influenza vaccine. TCRdb itself ran the RT-PCR reads through MiXCR, one entry per CDR3 protein. The repertoire holds hundreds of thousands of distinct CDR3 sequences, with less than 30% as singletons. Findings of the study overall: Authors suggested few new T cells are recruited by each seasonal influenza vaccination.

This specimen was CD4+ T cells sorted from PBMCs, taken roughly 5 days after vaccination. This TCR derives from a man aged 50 or older who received an inactivated influenza vaccine.

The DNA for the CDR3 is TGTGCCAGCAGTGGGACAGCTGGAAACACCATATATTTT. Its protein product is CASSGTAGNTIYF. The chain carries TRBV12-3 or TRBV12-4 and TRBJ1-3; TRBD1 aligns across 7 bases. This CDR3 is 13 amino acids long. V was pared by 5 bases and J by 2 bases, with 0 bases of the junction left unmatched.